The source of this T cell receptor beta chain is a study of molecular identifiers for immune sequencing clone quantification. Study conclusions and caveats: Whereas clones above 20 RNA copies held under 1% of naive-cell molecules, they held over 98% of effector molecules.

Sorted cell numbers of roughly 19,000 to 1,000,000, with 10%, 30% or 50% RNA, served as input for naive CD8 libraries. CDR1 and CDR2 (germline): MGHRA, YSYEKL. V lost 1 base and J 5 bases, leaving 13 bases between the germline ends. This CDR3 comprises 15 residues. Listed TCR primers, together with previously described methods, were used for the bulk TCR libraries. TCRdb used MiXCR to reprocess the PCR reads, holding one entry per CDR3 protein. Of about 320,000 distinct CDR3 sequences detected, 20% to 25% appear once; the ten largest clones hold 0.75% to 0.85%. This clonotype was recorded many times. The target antigen is unknown.

The origin of this receptor is a human donor in good health. Some libraries in this study had Jurkat cell RNA spiked in. This sequence joins TRBV4-1 and TRBJ2-3; D remains ambiguous. Sequencing used naive CD8+ T cells from blood, with Jurkat cell RNA spiked in. Subset noted: FACS-sorted CD8+CD4-CCR7+CD45RA+ naive T cells. The DNA of the CDR3 is TGCGCCAGCAGCCAAGTTTGGGTTGGTGAAGATACGCAGTATTTT. Residues: CASSQVWVGEDTQYF.